Detailed here is one TCR beta chain. Its antigen is not identified. Other DNA sequences in this sample translate to the same CDR3. These data are taken from a study of shared clonotypes between healthy human individuals. Study conclusions and caveats: In general, naive subsets displayed greater estimated richness than memory subsets did.

Healthy and HIV-negative, the adult donors had no recent acute infections or vaccinations. Here immunoSEQ multiplex PCR was the method, and the copy in TCRdb shows in-frame clones only, minus some. The sample holds over 2 million clones, just under 95% seen once. CDR1 and CDR2 from the germline V gene are SGHRS and YFSETQ. There are 14 residues in the CDR3. V gave up 0 bases and J gave up 5 bases, with 11 bases separating them. The specimen sequenced was naive CD4+ T cells from PBMCs. Subset in this sample: CD45RA+ positively selected. This clonotype was sampled from a man between 18 and 35 years old in good health. Some clones in this sample may be carry-over from other donors' samples. The rearrangement uses TRBV5-1 and TRBJ2-5, with D possibly matching TRBD1 (5 bases). CDR3 sequence: CASSLGQLGETQYF. The CDR3 coding sequence is TGCGCCAGCAGCTTGGGACAGCTTGGGGAGACCCAGTACTTC.